The 31 T cell receptor beta chains below all came from one sample that was sequenced in a study of control samples from healthy donors and cancer patients. Assay used: immunoSEQ multiplex PCR; TCRdb lists only in-frame clones, some missing. The table lists around 80,000 clones, approximately 87% of them singletons. Input material: blood. These receptor sequences come from a man aged 50 to 59 in good health.

V usage is TRBV6-5 and J usage is TRBJ1-1, with D possibly matching TRBD1 (5 bases). V dropped 7 bases and J dropped 6 bases, with 12 bases sitting between them. From germline, CDR1 is MNHEY and CDR2 SVGAGI. This CDR3 spans 12 amino acids. This chain's CDR3 is CASTTGGSEAFF. For the CDR3, the DNA is TGTGCCAGCACCACAGGAGGCTCTGAAGCTTTCTTT.

V and J are TRBV18 and TRBJ2-2, with a possible D match to TRBD1 (6 bases). The CDR3 loop spans 13 amino acids. V was trimmed by 5 bases and J by 4 bases, leaving 8 bases between them. In germline, CDR1 is KGHSH, CDR2 LQKENI. The CDR3 DNA sequence: TGTGCCAGCTCAGCGACAGGCACCGGGGAGCTGTTTTTT. This codes for CASSATGTGELFF.

The sample holds one count of this clone. The CDR3 sequence: CASSRGTEGKGTF. As DNA, the CDR3 is TGTGCCAGCAGCCGAGGGACAGAGGGGAAGGGAACCTTC. V is TRBV6-6 and J is TRBJ1-2; TRBD1 agrees at 7 bases. Germline V gene data show CDR1 as MNHNY and CDR2 as SVGAGI (reference sequence). This CDR3 spans 13 amino acids. Germline trimming cut 6 bases from V and 14 bases from J; bases unmatched to any gene: 15.

The chain has TRBV28 and TRBJ1-1; D not certain. Germline V gene data show CDR1 as MDHEN and CDR2 as SYDVKM. The V and J ends lost 3 bases and 4 bases respectively, with 9 bases between them. The CDR3 length is 13 residues. The CDR3 DNA reads TGTGCCAGCAGTTTGTTAGGGCGCACTGAAGCTTTCTTT. It is translated as CASSLLGRTEAFF.

The J gene is TRBJ2-1, the V gene TRBV5-6, with TRBD2 identical over 8 bases. The J segment lost 9 bases and the V segment lost 4 bases, leaving 6 bases of the junction unmatched. Germline values: CDR1 SGHDT, CDR2 YYEEEE. The CDR3 is made up of 13 amino acids. The CDR3 spells CASSPGLGGEQFF. CDR3 coding DNA: TGTGCCAGCAGCCCGGGACTAGGGGGTGAGCAGTTCTTC.

The rearrangement uses TRBV29-1 and TRBJ1-2, with D perhaps matching TRBD1 (5 bases). The CDR3 sequence is 11 residues long. V shed 8 bases and J shed 6 bases, with 13 bases lying between them. From germline, CDR1 is SQVTM and CDR2 ANQGSEA. CDR3 sequence (DNA): TGCAGCACGGCAGGGTTGAATGGCTACACCTTC. Protein product: CSTAGLNGYTF.

V is TRBV24-1 and J is TRBJ2-7; TRBD1 matches 10 bases. This CDR3 has 15 amino acids. Germline V gene data show CDR1 as KGHDR and CDR2 as SFDVKD. V gave up 4 bases and J gave up 3 bases; unmatched junction bases: 5. CDR3 nucleotide sequence: TGTGCCACCAGTGACCCCGGGACAGGGGACTACGAGCAGTACTTC. Its translation is CATSDPGTGDYEQYF.

V is TRBV5-1 and J is TRBJ2-3; TRBD2 aligns across 7 bases. This CDR3 has 16 residues. V lost 6 bases, J lost 0 bases, and 10 bases stayed unmatched. The germline gives CDR1 SGHRS, CDR2 YFSETQ. The CDR3 DNA reads as TGCGCCAGCACGCAACGGACTAGTGGGAGCACAGATACGCAGTATTTT. Translated: CASTQRTSGSTDTQYF.

This rearrangement joins TRBV9 to TRBJ2-7, with no clear D. The CDR3 runs to 15 residues. Looked up from germline, CDR1 is SGDLS and CDR2 is YYNGEE. Trimming removed 0 bases from V and 2 bases from J, with 12 bases in between. The CDR3 sequence: CASSVGSHATYEQYF. CDR3 DNA: TGTGCCAGCAGCGTAGGGAGTCATGCAACCTACGAGCAGTACTTC. The full variable domain, its missing parts supplied by reference TRBV9 and TRBJ2-7, is DSGVTQTPKHLITATGQRVTLRCSPRSGDLSVYWYQQSLDQGLQFLIQYYNGEERAKGNILERFSAQQFPDLHSELNLSSLELGDSALYFCASSVGSHATYEQYFGPGTRLTVT.

The V and J genes are TRBV30 and TRBJ1-4; D is undetermined. Trimming shortened V by 0 bases and J by 0 bases, and 5 bases separated the two germline ends. Per germline, CDR1 GTSNPN and CDR2 SVGIG (reference sequence). The CDR3 is 14 amino acids. Written as DNA, the CDR3 is TGTGCCTGGAGTGTTGGTTCAACTAATGAAAAACTGTTTTTT. Amino acid sequence: CAWSVGSTNEKLFF.

V is TRBV2 and J is TRBJ1-4; D gene uncertain. CDR3 size: 12 residues. Deletions cut 2 bases from V and 8 bases from J, with 6 bases between. Germline CDR1 reads SNHLY; CDR2 reads FYNNEI. The DNA for the CDR3 is TGTGCCAGCAGTGAAATCCGGGAAAAACTGTTTTTT. It codes for CASSEIREKLFF.

CDR3 nucleotides: TGTGCCACCAGTGATTCCGGGACAGGGGAGACGAATGGCTACACCTTC. Protein product: CATSDSGTGETNGYTF. V usage is TRBV24-1 and J usage is TRBJ1-2; 10 bases are shared with TRBD1. The CDR3 consists of 16 residues. Germline loops: CDR1 KGHDR, CDR2 SFDVKD. J lost 6 bases, V lost 2 bases, and 8 bases had no gene match.

J is TRBJ2-1 and V is TRBV7-2; 10 nucleotides align to TRBD2. The CDR3 is made up of 13 amino acids. V trimming: 5 bases; J trimming: 12 bases; junction bases outside the gene matches: 7. Germline-derived CDR1 and CDR2 are SGHTA and FQGNSA. The CDR3 sequence is CASSATWTSGQFF. The CDR3, as DNA: TGTGCCAGCAGCGCAACCTGGACTAGCGGGCAGTTCTTC.

The chain is built from TRBV15 and TRBJ1-1; no definite D call. The V and J ends lost 1 base and 7 bases respectively, with 10 bases between them. The CDR3 consists of 13 residues. Germline CDR1 reads LNHNV; CDR2 reads YYDKDF (reference sequence). CDR3 amino acids: CATSRGTSVEAFF. For the CDR3, the DNA is TGTGCCACCAGCAGAGGAACCAGCGTTGAAGCTTTCTTT.

The V call is TRBV24-1, the J call TRBJ2-2; TRBD1 agrees at 7 bases. The trim removed 8 bases at V and 7 bases at J, leaving 6 bases unmatched. This CDR3 spans 13 amino acids. CDR1 is KGHDR and CDR2 is SFDVKD in the germline V gene. The CDR3 DNA follows: TGTGCCACCACCACAGGGGCAGTCGGGGAGCTGTTTTTT. As protein: CATTTGAVGELFF.

CDR3 sequence: CASSQTDGSTDTQYF. The CDR3 region has the DNA TGTGCCAGCAGCCAAACGGACGGGAGCACAGATACGCAGTATTTT. This chain uses TRBV5-8 with TRBJ2-3, with D unclear. This CDR3 has 15 residues. V lost 4 bases, J lost 0 bases, and 12 bases lay in between. The germline V gene has CDR1 SGHTS and CDR2 YDEGEE.

J is TRBJ2-3 and V is TRBV6-4, with TRBD2 matching over 11 bases. J was trimmed by 5 bases and V by 3 bases; bases with no gene match: 7. Germline lookup yields CDR1 MRHNA and CDR2 SNTAGT. The CDR3 extends over 16 amino acids. The CDR3 sequence: CASSDSIAGGLDTQYF. CDR3 nucleotides: TGTGCCAGCAGTGATTCAATAGCGGGAGGGCTAGATACGCAGTATTTT.

The J gene is TRBJ2-3, the V gene TRBV11-3; 8 bases agree with TRBD2. V lost 2 bases and J lost 2; bases outside the gene matches: 3. CDR1 SGHNT and CDR2 YENEEA come from the germline V gene. The CDR3 consists of 15 residues. The CDR3 here is CASSLLAGNTDTQYF. The DNA of the CDR3 is TGTGCCAGCAGCTTACTAGCGGGTAACACAGATACGCAGTATTTT.

This chain connects TRBV5-1 to TRBJ1-5; D is perhaps TRBD1 (5 bases). V lost 0 bases and J 0 bases, leaving 7 bases between the germline ends. Per the germline V gene, CDR1 is SGHRS and CDR2 is YFSETQ. The CDR3 spans 15 residues. The CDR3 DNA reads as TGCGCCAGCAGCTTGGTTGGGGCTAGCAATCAGCCCCAGCATTTT. This gives the protein CASSLVGASNQPQHF.

This chain connects TRBV24-1 to TRBJ1-2; no clear D. V gave up 5 bases and J gave up 3 bases, with 12 bases separating them. Germline V gene data show CDR1 as KGHDR and CDR2 as SFDVKD. This CDR3 contains 14 residues. CDR3 region: CATSGEGGDYGYTF. As DNA, the CDR3 is TGTGCCACCAGTGGGGAGGGTGGTGACTATGGCTACACCTTC.

The rearrangement links TRBV19 to TRBJ2-7; TRBD1 is a possible D gene (6 bases). The CDR3 covers 13 residues. CDR1 and CDR2 from the germline V gene are LNHDA and SQIVND (reference sequence). The CDR3, as DNA: TGTGTCGAAGACAGGTTCTGCTCCTACGAGCAGTACGTC. This codes for CVEDRFCSYEQYV.

The chain couples TRBV7-3 to TRBJ1-3; weak D call: TRBD1 (5 bases). The germline V gene has CDR1 SGHTA and CDR2 FQGTGA. The CDR3 totals 14 residues. With 5 bases removed from V and 2 bases from J, the gap between germline ends came to 10 bases. The CDR3 nucleotides are TGTGCCAGCAGCCTGGGGGGGACTGGAAACACCATATATTTT. This sequence encodes CASSLGGTGNTIYF.

The chain links TRBV5-1 to TRBJ1-4; maybe TRBD1 (5 bases). In germline, CDR1 is SGHRS, CDR2 YFSETQ. The CDR3 consists of 14 residues. Trimming took off 4 bases at V and 4 bases at J, with 11 bases between the two ends. CDR3 sequence: CASSIQGVNEKLFF. CDR3 coding DNA: TGCGCCAGCAGCATCCAGGGCGTTAATGAAAAACTGTTTTTT.

J is TRBJ1-2 and V is TRBV27; D gene uncertain. V lost 5 bases, J lost 7 bases, and 17 bases lay in between. CDR3 length: 14 residues. CDR1 is MNHEY, CDR2 SMNVEV, per germline (reference sequence). CDR3 loop: CASSRGIKMGGYTF. The CDR3 DNA follows: TGTGCCAGCAGTCGCGGAATTAAGATGGGTGGCTACACCTTC.

This clone was counted a few times. The chain is built from TRBV10-3 and TRBJ1-1; no firm D call. Germline assignment: CDR1 ENHRY and CDR2 SYGVKD. V lost 3 bases, J lost 8 bases, and 7 bases lay in between. The CDR3 has 11 amino acids. The CDR3 DNA reads TGTGCCATCAGTGACGGACTAGAAGCTTTCTTT. Translating it yields CAISDGLEAFF.

CDR3 in amino acids: CASRGIAGDNEQFF. For the CDR3, the DNA is TGTGCCAGCAGAGGAATAGCGGGGGACAATGAGCAGTTCTTC. The genes are TRBV5-4 and TRBJ2-1, with TRBD2 identical over 9 bases. The V gene end was trimmed by 5 bases and the J gene end by 5 bases; junction bases not matched to a gene: 5. The CDR3 is made up of 14 amino acids. Germline lookup yields CDR1 SGHNT and CDR2 YYREEE (reference sequence).

The chain is built from TRBV11-3 and TRBJ2-5; D unresolved. The CDR3 consists of 13 residues. The V gene's germline CDR1 is SGHNT and CDR2 YENEEA. V was pared by 0 bases and J by 5 bases, with 7 bases between. The CDR3 reads CASSLESEETQYF. CDR3 DNA: TGTGCCAGCAGCTTAGAATCCGAGGAGACCCAGTACTTC.

V usage is TRBV25-1 and J usage is TRBJ2-7, with D perhaps matching TRBD1 or TRBD2 (5 bases each). This CDR3 region has 14 residues. Germline CDR1 is MGHDK and CDR2 is SYGVNS. Trimming stripped 1 base from V and 6 bases from J, with 13 bases between. The DNA for the CDR3 is TGTGCCAGCAGTGAATCCGGGACCCAACGCGAGCAGTACTTC. It yields the protein CASSESGTQREQYF.

The gene calls are TRBV5-6 and TRBJ1-5; D possibly corresponds to TRBD1 (6 bases). Per germline, CDR1 SGHDT and CDR2 YYEEEE. V lost 4 bases and J 3 bases, leaving 17 bases between the germline ends. The CDR3 sequence is 16 residues long. The DNA of the CDR3 is TGTGCCAGCAGCCCACGATTACAGGGACTCAATCAGCCCCAGCATTTT. Translation gives CASSPRLQGLNQPQHF.

The V and J genes are TRBV6-2 or TRBV6-3 and TRBJ1-5; 8 bases agree with TRBD1. The germline V gene has CDR1 MNHEY and CDR2 SVGEGT. The length of the CDR3 is 15 residues. J was trimmed by 4 bases and V by 4 bases; bases with no gene match: 6. In DNA form, the CDR3 reads TGTGCCAGCAGTTCACAGGGGGTTCGAAATCAGCCCCAGCATTTT. Amino acids: CASSSQGVRNQPQHF.

The chain couples TRBV4-3 to TRBJ2-7, with D unresolved. The CDR3 spans 13 residues. The V gene's germline CDR1 is LGHNA and CDR2 YSLEER. V was trimmed by 0 bases and J by 2 bases, leaving 5 bases between them. The CDR3 protein is CASSQDTTYEQYF. CDR3 nucleotide sequence: TGCGCCAGCAGCCAAGACACAACCTACGAGCAGTACTTC.